These T cell receptor beta chains were read from a single sample in a study of cytomegalovirus exposure and HLA in healthy donors. Produced via immunoSEQ multiplex PCR; TCRdb's table is partial and in-frame only. Of 150,000 to 200,000 clones detected, around 78% appear once; the ten largest clones hold roughly 1.6%. The source material was PBMCs. The receptors originated from a man in his late teens or twenties in good health and CMV-seronegative. Each CDR3 is given with its conserved first and last residue. The D gene is left open where the match is weak. For some rows the clone size is stated as once, few or many, or as a class when expanded; others skip it.

TRBJ1-4	few	NA	TRBV6-1	12	CASSERREKLFF	TGTGCCAGCAGTGAGCGGAGGGAAAAACTGTTTTTT
TRBJ2-3	few	NA	TRBV19	13	CATGLSAVDTQYF	TGTGCCACCGGACTATCAGCGGTAGATACGCAGTATTTT
TRBJ2-7	NA	NA	TRBV10-3	12	CAISGSPREQYF	TGTGCCATCAGTGGGTCTCCCCGGGAGCAGTACTTC
TRBJ2-4	few	NA	TRBV28	14	CASSTGSAKNIQYF	TGTGCCAGCAGTACGGGGTCGGCCAAAAACATTCAGTACTTC
TRBJ1-1	NA	TRBD1	TRBV5-1	14	CASSTGQGNTEAFF	TGCGCCAGCAGCACCGGACAGGGCAACACTGAAGCTTTCTTT
TRBJ1-6	NA	NA	TRBV6-6	14	CASKLTGMASPLHF	TGTGCCAGCAAACTAACAGGGATGGCTTCACCCCTCCACTTT
TRBJ2-4	NA	NA	TRBV5-1	16	CASSAFVGNPKNIQYF	TGCGCCAGCAGCGCCTTTGTCGGGAATCCCAAAAACATTCAGTACTTC
TRBJ1-6	few	TRBD1	TRBV27	15	CASSLSGTGNSPLHF	TGTGCCAGCAGTTTATCAGGGACAGGGAATTCACCCCTCCACTTT
TRBJ2-7	NA	NA	TRBV21-1	16	CASSKEGDSASYEQYF	TGTGCCAGCAGCAAAGAGGGGGACAGCGCCTCCTACGAGCAGTACTTC
TRBJ2-3	few	NA	TRBV25-1	16	CASTPLGGRSTDTQYF	TGTGCCAGCACCCCGCTGGGAGGACGTAGCACAGATACGCAGTATTTT
TRBJ2-5	NA	TRBD1	TRBV5-1	15	CASSLGVRGQETQYF	TGCGCCAGCAGCTTGGGTGTCAGGGGGCAAGAGACCCAGTACTTC
TRBJ1-2	NA	TRBD1	TRBV5-8	15	CASSLGTGRRGGYTF	TGTGCCAGCAGCTTGGGGACAGGGCGAAGGGGAGGCTACACCTTC
TRBJ2-2	once	NA	TRBV29-1	13	CSVGQPNTGELFF	TGCAGCGTTGGACAACCGAACACCGGGGAGCTGTTTTTT
TRBJ2-5	NA	NA	TRBV30	15	CAWGGLAPSPGTQYF	TGTGCCTGGGGGGGTCTAGCGCCTAGCCCGGGGACCCAGTACTTC
TRBJ1-3	once	TRBD1	TRBV7-2	14	CASSLDRGGNTIYF	TGTGCCAGCAGCTTAGACAGGGGAGGAAACACCATATATTTT
TRBJ2-1	NA	TRBD1	TRBV5-1	15	CASSRGQGAGNEQFF	TGCGCCAGCAGCCGGGGACAGGGGGCAGGTAATGAGCAGTTCTTC